The 5 T cell receptor beta chains listed next were all sequenced from one sample in a study of blood T cells in healthy people across ages. Sample-barcoded 5' priming and a J-beta primer mix drove a second PCR of roughly 6 to 12 cycles. TCRdb recomputed calls from the 5' RACE reads with MiXCR, one row per CDR3 protein. The table has just under 550,000 distinct CDR3 sequences, around 24% seen once; the top ten hold approximately 10%. This sample also appeared in a second study, on T cells of mothers and their children.

Input material: blood. These TCRs come from a boy younger than 18 in good health.

The V call is TRBV4-3, the J call TRBJ2-5; 9 nucleotides line up with TRBD2. The J call may be wrong; the DNA end is better matched by TRBJ2-1. The CDR3 runs to 16 residues. Germline loops: CDR1 LGHNA, CDR2 YSLEER. CDR3 amino acids: CASSQDWPAGGNEQFF. CDR3 nucleotides: TGCGCCAGCAGCCAAGATTGGCCAGCGGGAGGAAATGAGCAGTTCTTC.

This chain connects TRBV7-8 to TRBJ2-1; 13 bases match TRBD2. CDR1 and CDR2 (germline): SGHVS, FQNEAQ. The trim removed 1 base at V and 6 bases at J, leaving 6 bases unmatched. This CDR3 has 17 amino acids. In DNA form, the CDR3 reads TGTGCCAGCAGCTTAGTAACGGGACTAGCGGGATTCAATGAGCAGTTCTTC. It translates to CASSLVTGLAGFNEQFF.

This clonotype was seen a handful of times. The chain couples TRBV29-1 to TRBJ2-7, with 7 bases fitting TRBD2. This CDR3 has 12 residues. Looked up from germline, CDR1 is SQVTM and CDR2 is ANQGSEA. The V and J ends lost 4 bases and 7 bases, in that order; junction bases with no gene match: 7. Here the CDR3 DNA reads TGCAGCGTTGTTGCGGGAGCGGGGGAGCAGTACTTC. Its protein is CSVVAGAGEQYF.

The chain links TRBV5-1 to TRBJ2-6; D could derive from TRBD1 or TRBD2 (5 bases each). The CDR3 has 17 amino acids. V dropped 1 base and J dropped 0 bases, with 11 bases sitting between them. Germline CDR1 reads SGHRS; CDR2 reads YFSETQ. As DNA, the CDR3 is TGCGCCAGCAGCTTGCGCTCGGGGCCCTCTGGGGCCAACGTCCTGACTTTC. Its translation is CASSLRSGPSGANVLTF.

The chain recombines TRBV20-1 with TRBJ1-1; 7 nucleotides match TRBD1. With V trimmed by 6 bases and J by 3 bases, 7 bases remained unmatched. This CDR3 contains 13 residues. The germline gives CDR1 DFQATT, CDR2 SNEGSKA (reference sequence). The CDR3 loop reads CSAEGDRDTEAFF. DNA of the CDR3: TGCAGTGCCGAGGGGGACAGAGACACTGAAGCTTTCTTT.